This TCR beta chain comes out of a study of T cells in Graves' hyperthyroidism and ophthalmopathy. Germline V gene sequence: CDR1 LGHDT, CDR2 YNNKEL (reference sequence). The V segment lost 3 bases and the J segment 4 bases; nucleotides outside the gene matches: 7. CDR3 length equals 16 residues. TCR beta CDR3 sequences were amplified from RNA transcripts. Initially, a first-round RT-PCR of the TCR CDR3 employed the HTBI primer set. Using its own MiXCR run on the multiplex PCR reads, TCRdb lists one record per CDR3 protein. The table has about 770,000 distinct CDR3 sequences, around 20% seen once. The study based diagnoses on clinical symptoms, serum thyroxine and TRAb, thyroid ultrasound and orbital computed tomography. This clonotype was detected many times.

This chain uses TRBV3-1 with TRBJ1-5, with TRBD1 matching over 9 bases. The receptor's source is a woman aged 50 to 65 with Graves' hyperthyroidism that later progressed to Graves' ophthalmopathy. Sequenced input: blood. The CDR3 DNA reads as TGTGCCAGCAGCCAGAAACTAGACAGGGGGAATCAGCCCCAGCATTTT. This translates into CASSQKLDRGNQPQHF.